This T cell receptor (beta chain) was sequenced for a study of CD8 T cells in ankylosing spondylitis. Overall study findings and caveats: Blood of patients with ankylosing spondylitis appeared to be characterized by a TCR beta motif of eight highly homologous variants. Reactive arthritis synovial fluid and blood previously showed some of these motif variants.

This clonotype was detected only a few times. No antigen is known for it. V was pared by 5 bases and J by 8 bases, with 9 bases of the junction left unmatched. The CDR3 extends over 14 amino acids. TCRdb reprocessed the 5' RACE reads via MiXCR and lists one record per CDR3 protein. The sample yields fewer than 450,000 distinct CDR3 sequences, roughly 18% seen once. The material sequenced was blood, either unsorted or a sorted T cell fraction (not recorded which). The chain links TRBV12-3 or TRBV12-4 to TRBJ1-2, with 9 nucleotides matching TRBD1. The receptor was derived from a male donor with ankylosing spondylitis. The CDR3 region is CASSQQGAQGGYTF. The CDR3 nucleotides are TGTGCCAGCAGTCAACAGGGGGCGCAGGGAGGCTACACCTTC.